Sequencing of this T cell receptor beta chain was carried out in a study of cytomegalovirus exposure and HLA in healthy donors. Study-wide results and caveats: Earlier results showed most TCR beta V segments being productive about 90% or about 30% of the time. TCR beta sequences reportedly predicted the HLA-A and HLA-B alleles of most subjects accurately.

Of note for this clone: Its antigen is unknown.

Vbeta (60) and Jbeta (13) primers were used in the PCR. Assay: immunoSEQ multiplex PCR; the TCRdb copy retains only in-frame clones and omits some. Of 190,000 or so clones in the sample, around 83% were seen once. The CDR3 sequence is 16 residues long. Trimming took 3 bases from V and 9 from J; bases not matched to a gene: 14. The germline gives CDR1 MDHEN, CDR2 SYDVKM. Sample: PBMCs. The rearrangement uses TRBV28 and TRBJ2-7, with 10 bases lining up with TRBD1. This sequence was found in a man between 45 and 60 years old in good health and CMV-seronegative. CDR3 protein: CASSFPEYRQGAGQYF. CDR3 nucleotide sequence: TGTGCCAGCAGTTTCCCCGAGTACAGACAGGGGGCAGGGCAGTACTTC. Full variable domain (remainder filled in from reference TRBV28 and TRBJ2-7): DVKVTQSSRYLVKRTGEKVFLECVQDMDHENMFWYRQDPGLGLRLIYFSYDVKMKEKGDIPEGYSVSREKKERFSLILESASTNQTSMYLCASSFPEYRQGAGQYFGPGTRLTVT.